The rows below give T cell receptor beta chains drawn from one sample of a study of T cell clonotyping in hematopoietic cell transplantation. The method was immunoSEQ multiplex PCR; TCRdb's version includes in-frame clones alone and lacks a portion of them. The table shows 11,000 to 15,000 clones, with 94% occurring only once. This specimen consisted of PBMCs, obtained 30 days after allogeneic stem cell transplant. The receptors derive from a male patient aged 60 to 75 who had an allogeneic stem cell transplant from an unrelated donor, so the T cells may come from the graft donor. Some clones in this sample may be carry-over from other donors' samples. Both conserved end residues are part of each CDR3. The order of the fields is CDR3 protein, CDR3 DNA, clone size, J gene, D gene, V gene. The D gene is left open where the match is weak. Clone size appears in some rows only: once, few, many, or a class for an expanded clone.

cdr3_aa: CASSYAYEQYF
cdr3_nt: TGTGCCAGCAGTTACGCCTACGAGCAGTACTTC
clone_size: NA
j_call: TRBJ2-7
d_call: NA
v_call: TRBV6-5

cdr3_aa: CASSESGFRGAFF
cdr3_nt: TGTGCCAGCAGTGAATCCGGGTTTAGAGGAGCTTTCTTT
clone_size: NA
j_call: TRBJ1-1
d_call: NA
v_call: TRBV6-1

cdr3_aa: CSVGTDNYGYTF
cdr3_nt: TGCAGCGTTGGAACAGATAACTATGGCTACACCTTC
clone_size: NA
j_call: TRBJ1-2
d_call: NA
v_call: TRBV29-1

cdr3_aa: CASSSQSGSPSGEQYF
cdr3_nt: TGTGCCAGCAGCTCCCAGTCGGGGAGCCCCTCGGGGGAGCAGTACTTC
clone_size: NA
j_call: TRBJ2-7
d_call: NA
v_call: TRBV7-2

cdr3_aa: CASSSSLGIFPGRHNEQFF
cdr3_nt: TGTGCCAGCAGTTCCTCCTTAGGTATTTTTCCAGGCAGACACAATGAGCAGTTCTTC
clone_size: once
j_call: TRBJ2-1
d_call: NA
v_call: TRBV27

cdr3_aa: CASQKGTVDSNQPQHF
cdr3_nt: TGTGCCAGCCAAAAGGGGACAGTCGATAGCAATCAGCCCCAGCATTTT
clone_size: NA
j_call: TRBJ1-5
d_call: TRBD1
v_call: TRBV6-6

cdr3_aa: CASGLLDSQPQHF
cdr3_nt: TGTGCTAGTGGTTTACTGGACAGTCAGCCCCAGCATTTT
clone_size: NA
j_call: TRBJ1-5
d_call: NA
v_call: TRBV12-5

cdr3_aa: CASSFSQVNQPQHF
cdr3_nt: TGTGCCAGCAGCTTTTCACAGGTTAATCAGCCCCAGCATTTT
clone_size: NA
j_call: TRBJ1-5
d_call: NA
v_call: TRBV7-8

cdr3_aa: CASSAGGGSSYEQYF
cdr3_nt: TGTGCCAGCAGTGCCGGGGGGGGGAGCTCCTACGAGCAGTACTTC
clone_size: NA
j_call: TRBJ2-7
d_call: TRBD2
v_call: TRBV6-1

cdr3_aa: CASPKRGSETQYF
cdr3_nt: TGTGCCAGCCCAAAACGGGGATCAGAGACCCAGTACTTC
clone_size: NA
j_call: TRBJ2-5
d_call: NA
v_call: TRBV21-1

cdr3_aa: CASSPPGGIQPQHF
cdr3_nt: TGTGCCAGCAGCCCCCCAGGGGGCATCCAGCCCCAGCATTTT
clone_size: NA
j_call: TRBJ1-5
d_call: TRBD1
v_call: TRBV2

cdr3_aa: CASSQDPPGVASLDTQYF
cdr3_nt: TGCGCCAGCAGCCAAGATCCCCCCGGTGTGGCTAGCTTAGATACGCAGTATTTT
clone_size: once
j_call: TRBJ2-3
d_call: NA
v_call: TRBV4-3

cdr3_aa: CASSRGTVEKLFF
cdr3_nt: TGTGCCAGCAGTCGCGGGACAGTTGAAAAACTGTTTTTT
clone_size: NA
j_call: TRBJ1-4
d_call: TRBD1
v_call: TRBV6-5

cdr3_aa: CASTGTRVGNQPQHF
cdr3_nt: TGTGCCAGCACCGGGACAAGAGTTGGCAATCAGCCCCAGCATTTT
clone_size: NA
j_call: TRBJ1-5
d_call: NA
v_call: TRBV2

cdr3_aa: CASSLRASGGYEQYF
cdr3_nt: TGCGCCAGCAGCTTGAGGGCTAGCGGGGGCTACGAGCAGTACTTC
clone_size: NA
j_call: TRBJ2-7
d_call: TRBD2
v_call: TRBV5-1

cdr3_aa: CASSSDRGFGTEAFF
cdr3_nt: TGTGCCAGCAGTTCCGACAGAGGCTTCGGGACTGAAGCTTTCTTT
clone_size: NA
j_call: TRBJ1-1
d_call: NA
v_call: TRBV27

cdr3_aa: CASTHTRTGTGNTIYF
cdr3_nt: TGTGCCAGCACCCACACACGGACAGGGACTGGAAACACCATATATTTT
clone_size: NA
j_call: TRBJ1-3
d_call: TRBD1
v_call: TRBV14

cdr3_aa: CASSETGVSSGNTIYF
cdr3_nt: TGTGCCAGCAGTGAAACGGGGGTAAGCTCTGGAAACACCATATATTTT
clone_size: NA
j_call: TRBJ1-3
d_call: NA
v_call: TRBV6-1

cdr3_aa: CSVEIALGRDTQYF
cdr3_nt: TGCAGCGTTGAGATCGCACTAGGGAGGGATACGCAGTATTTT
clone_size: NA
j_call: TRBJ2-3
d_call: NA
v_call: TRBV29-1

cdr3_aa: CASSWTGGTEAFF
cdr3_nt: TGTGCCAGCAGTTGGACAGGGGGCACTGAAGCTTTCTTT
clone_size: few
j_call: TRBJ1-1
d_call: TRBD1
v_call: TRBV7-2

cdr3_aa: CASSHILSRRDRFNYGYTF
cdr3_nt: TGCGCCAGCAGCCACATCCTGAGTAGGCGGGACAGATTTAACTATGGCTACACCTTC
clone_size: NA
j_call: TRBJ1-2
d_call: TRBD1
v_call: TRBV4-1

cdr3_aa: CASSLRAVGNQPQHF
cdr3_nt: TGTGCCAGCAGTTTGAGGGCGGTAGGGAATCAGCCCCAGCATTTT
clone_size: NA
j_call: TRBJ1-5
d_call: NA
v_call: TRBV27

cdr3_aa: CASSPGTTTVWGQYF
cdr3_nt: TGTGCCAGCAGCCCCGGGACTACGACTGTTTGGGGGCAGTATTTT
clone_size: NA
j_call: TRBJ2-3
d_call: TRBD2
v_call: TRBV9

cdr3_aa: CASSLGDTGYTF
cdr3_nt: TGTGCCAGCAGCTTAGGGGACACTGGCTACACCTTC
clone_size: once
j_call: TRBJ1-2
d_call: NA
v_call: TRBV7-8

cdr3_aa: CASSLQGEETQYF
cdr3_nt: TGTGCCAGCAGCTTACAGGGGGAAGAGACCCAGTACTTC
clone_size: few
j_call: TRBJ2-5
d_call: TRBD1
v_call: TRBV7-3

cdr3_aa: CASSSPPGQGRGEQYF
cdr3_nt: TGTGCCAGCAGCTCTCCTCCGGGACAGGGCCGTGGTGAGCAGTACTTC
clone_size: NA
j_call: TRBJ2-7
d_call: TRBD1
v_call: TRBV5-4

cdr3_aa: CASSYEGSDTGELFF
cdr3_nt: TGTGCCAGCAGTTACGAGGGTAGCGACACCGGGGAGCTGTTTTTT
clone_size: NA
j_call: TRBJ2-2
d_call: NA
v_call: TRBV6-5

cdr3_aa: CASSSGTGRGGQNEQFF
cdr3_nt: TGTGCCAGCAGCAGTGGGACAGGGAGAGGGGGTCAGAATGAGCAGTTCTTC
clone_size: NA
j_call: TRBJ2-1
d_call: TRBD1
v_call: TRBV7-2

cdr3_aa: CASSLEGNTIYF
cdr3_nt: TGCGCCAGCAGCTTGGAAGGAAACACCATATATTTT
clone_size: few
j_call: TRBJ1-3
d_call: NA
v_call: TRBV5-1

cdr3_aa: CASRPGQGATGELFF
cdr3_nt: TGTGCCAGTAGGCCGGGACAGGGGGCGACCGGGGAGCTGTTTTTT
clone_size: NA
j_call: TRBJ2-2
d_call: TRBD1
v_call: TRBV19

cdr3_aa: CASSATGTRGNTIYF
cdr3_nt: TGTGCCAGCAGCGCCACCGGGACGCGTGGAAACACCATATATTTT
clone_size: medium-sized
j_call: TRBJ1-3
d_call: NA
v_call: TRBV5-5

cdr3_aa: CASSGQRGNGYTF
cdr3_nt: TGTGCCAGCAGTGGGCAGCGGGGAAATGGCTACACCTTC
clone_size: NA
j_call: TRBJ1-2
d_call: NA
v_call: TRBV2

cdr3_aa: CASRLGEGAEFLYF
cdr3_nt: TGTGCCAGCCGACTCGGCGAGGGAGCCGAATTCCTGTACTTC
clone_size: NA
j_call: TRBJ2-5
d_call: NA
v_call: TRBV2

cdr3_aa: CASSHDGSNQPQHF
cdr3_nt: TGTGCCAGTAGTCACGACGGGAGCAATCAGCCCCAGCATTTT
clone_size: NA
j_call: TRBJ1-5
d_call: NA
v_call: TRBV19

cdr3_aa: CASSNSGDTQYF
cdr3_nt: TGTGCCAGCAGCAATAGCGGAGATACGCAGTATTTT
clone_size: NA
j_call: TRBJ2-3
d_call: NA
v_call: TRBV11-3

cdr3_aa: CASSFRGLNTEAFF
cdr3_nt: TGTGCCAGCAGCTTCAGGGGGCTGAACACTGAAGCTTTCTTT
clone_size: NA
j_call: TRBJ1-1
d_call: TRBD1
v_call: TRBV5-6

cdr3_aa: CASSLSVGNYGYTF
cdr3_nt: TGTGCCAGCAGCCTGTCTGTTGGGAACTATGGCTACACCTTC
clone_size: NA
j_call: TRBJ1-2
d_call: NA
v_call: TRBV7-2

cdr3_aa: CASSYSWGTEAFF
cdr3_nt: TGTGCCAGCAGTTACTCATGGGGGACTGAAGCTTTCTTT
clone_size: NA
j_call: TRBJ1-1
d_call: NA
v_call: TRBV6-5

cdr3_aa: CAAGEAADTQYF
cdr3_nt: TGTGCCGCAGGGGAAGCGGCAGATACGCAGTATTTT
clone_size: NA
j_call: TRBJ2-3
d_call: NA
v_call: TRBV30

cdr3_aa: CASSISTWDEKLFF
cdr3_nt: TGTGCCAGTAGTATTTCAACCTGGGATGAAAAACTGTTTTTT
clone_size: NA
j_call: TRBJ1-4
d_call: NA
v_call: TRBV19

cdr3_aa: CASSISFGEKLFF
cdr3_nt: TGTGCCAGTAGTATAAGTTTCGGGGAAAAACTGTTTTTT
clone_size: NA
j_call: TRBJ1-4
d_call: NA
v_call: TRBV19

cdr3_aa: CASSDSSGYGYTF
cdr3_nt: TGTGCCAGCAGTGACTCGTCCGGGTATGGCTACACCTTC
clone_size: NA
j_call: TRBJ1-2
d_call: NA
v_call: TRBV6-4

cdr3_aa: CASSVGPDTNYEQYF
cdr3_nt: TGTGCCAGCAGCGTAGGGCCGGACACTAACTACGAGCAGTACTTC
clone_size: NA
j_call: TRBJ2-7
d_call: NA
v_call: TRBV9

cdr3_aa: CASEGTVSYNSPLHF
cdr3_nt: TGTGCCAGCGAGGGGACGGTCTCCTATAATTCACCCCTCCACTTT
clone_size: few
j_call: TRBJ1-6
d_call: NA
v_call: TRBV6-1

cdr3_aa: CASSYSLNTGTGYTF
cdr3_nt: TGTGCCAGCAGCTACTCCCTTAATACAGGGACTGGCTACACCTTC
clone_size: NA
j_call: TRBJ1-2
d_call: NA
v_call: TRBV7-9

cdr3_aa: CASSFTGTYEQYF
cdr3_nt: TGCGCCAGCAGCTTCACCGGGACCTACGAGCAGTACTTC
clone_size: NA
j_call: TRBJ2-7
d_call: NA
v_call: TRBV5-1

cdr3_aa: CAISPGGEQPQHF
cdr3_nt: TGTGCCATCAGTCCAGGGGGCGAACAGCCCCAGCATTTT
clone_size: NA
j_call: TRBJ1-5
d_call: TRBD1
v_call: TRBV10-3

cdr3_aa: CASSPPVYSGNTIYF
cdr3_nt: TGTGCCAGCTCACCACCGGTCTACTCTGGAAACACCATATATTTT
clone_size: NA
j_call: TRBJ1-3
d_call: NA
v_call: TRBV18

cdr3_aa: CASRRDREAYEQYF
cdr3_nt: TGTGCCAGCAGGAGGGACAGGGAGGCCTACGAGCAGTACTTC
clone_size: NA
j_call: TRBJ2-7
d_call: TRBD1
v_call: TRBV6-1

cdr3_aa: CASSGSGTGNHEQYF
cdr3_nt: TGTGCCAGCAGTGGCTCCGGGACAGGGAATCACGAGCAGTACTTC
clone_size: NA
j_call: TRBJ2-7
d_call: TRBD1
v_call: TRBV6-1

cdr3_aa: CASSPGGAKSYEQYF
cdr3_nt: TGTGCCAGCAGCCCCGGGGGGGCTAAATCCTACGAGCAGTACTTC
clone_size: NA
j_call: TRBJ2-7
d_call: TRBD2
v_call: TRBV7-8

cdr3_aa: CASSVGRPYNSPLHF
cdr3_nt: TGTGCCAGCAGCGTAGGCAGACCCTATAATTCACCCCTCCACTTT
clone_size: NA
j_call: TRBJ1-6
d_call: NA
v_call: TRBV9